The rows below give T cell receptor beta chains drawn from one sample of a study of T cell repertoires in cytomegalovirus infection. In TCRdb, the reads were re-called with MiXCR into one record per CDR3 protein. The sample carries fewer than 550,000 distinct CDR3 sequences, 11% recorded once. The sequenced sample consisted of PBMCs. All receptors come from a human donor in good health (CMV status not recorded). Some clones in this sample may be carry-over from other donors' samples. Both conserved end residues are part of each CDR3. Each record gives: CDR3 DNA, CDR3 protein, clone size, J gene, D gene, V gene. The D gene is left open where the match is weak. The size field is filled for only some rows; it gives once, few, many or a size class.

DNA: TGTGCCAGCAGTTTAAGACGGCGGTCAGGGGGCACAGATACGCAGTATTTT
CDR3: CASSLRRRSGGTDTQYF
size: .
J: TRBJ2-3
D: .
V: TRBV12-3/TRBV12-4

DNA: TGTGCCAGCAGCTTGACAGGGACCACGGATACGCAGTATTTT
CDR3: CASSLTGTTDTQYF
size: many
J: TRBJ2-3
D: TRBD1
V: TRBV11-2

DNA: TGTGCTAGCAGCTTAGACCGAATCACCGGGGAGCTGTTTTTT
CDR3: CASSLDRITGELFF
size: few
J: TRBJ2-2
D: .
V: TRBV7-7

DNA: TGTGCCAGCAGTTCTCGTTGGGAGCAGTACTTC
CDR3: CASSSRWEQYF
size: many
J: TRBJ2-7
D: .
V: TRBV27

DNA: TGTGCCAGCAGCCAAGATCCCAGCGGGGGGAACAATGAGCAGTTCTTC
CDR3: CASSQDPSGGNNEQFF
size: many
J: TRBJ2-1
D: TRBD2
V: TRBV4-2

DNA: TGTGCCAGCAGCTTAGCCGGGGGCCGGAATTACAATGAGCAGTTCTTC
CDR3: CASSLAGGRNYNEQFF
size: many
J: TRBJ2-1
D: .
V: TRBV7-6

DNA: TGTGTCAGCAGCATGCAAGCTTCTGGGGCCAACGTCCTGACTTTC
CDR3: CVSSMQASGANVLTF
size: .
J: TRBJ2-6
D: .
V: TRBV7-1

DNA: TGTGCCAGCAGCCGACAGACTAGCGGGAGTCTGGAGACCCAGTACTTC
CDR3: CASSRQTSGSLETQYF
size: many
J: TRBJ2-5
D: TRBD2
V: TRBV7-6

DNA: TGTGCCAGTATGGGGAGGCAGAAAAGGGACTATGGCTACACCTTC
CDR3: CASMGRQKRDYGYTF
size: many
J: TRBJ1-2
D: .
V: TRBV19

DNA: TGTGCCAGCAGCTTCGTTACTTCAGATACGCAGTATTTT
CDR3: CASSFVTSDTQYF
size: once
J: TRBJ2-3
D: .
V: TRBV7-9

DNA: TGTGCCAGCAGTAGCAGGGGCTTTAGCAATCAGCCCCAGCATTTT
CDR3: CASSSRGFSNQPQHF
size: many
J: TRBJ1-5
D: .
V: TRBV27

DNA: TGTGCCAGCAGCCCGGACAGGGTGGACACCGGGGAGCTGTTTTTT
CDR3: CASSPDRVDTGELFF
size: many
J: TRBJ2-2
D: TRBD1
V: TRBV5-6

DNA: TGTGCCAGCAGCCGCTCCGGGAGCGGTGAGGATGAGCAGTTCTTC
CDR3: CASSRSGSGEDEQFF
size: many
J: TRBJ2-1
D: .
V: TRBV7-2

DNA: TGTGCCAGCAGGGAACCGACCGGGAGGACCCAGCCCCAGCATTTT
CDR3: CASREPTGRTQPQHF
size: many
J: TRBJ1-5
D: .
V: TRBV28

DNA: TGCAGCTCCCAGGACAGGGGTGGGAGAGAGACCCAGTACTTC
CDR3: CSSQDRGGRETQYF
size: .
J: TRBJ2-5
D: TRBD1
V: TRBV29-1

DNA: TGTGCCAGCAGTTTAACGGGGGCAAGGACTGAAGCTTTCTTT
CDR3: CASSLTGARTEAFF
size: many
J: TRBJ1-1
D: .
V: TRBV28

DNA: TGTGCCAGCAGCTTTAACAGGGGCAACGAGCAGTACTTC
CDR3: CASSFNRGNEQYF
size: many
J: TRBJ2-7
D: TRBD1
V: TRBV11-2

DNA: TGTGCCAGCAGCTTATTAACGGGCGGGGCAGAGACCCAGTACTTC
CDR3: CASSLLTGGAETQYF
size: many
J: TRBJ2-5
D: .
V: TRBV7-2

DNA: TGCAGTGGTCAGCTTAGGGAGACCCAGTACTTC
CDR3: CSGQLRETQYF
size: many
J: TRBJ2-5
D: .
V: TRBV20-1

DNA: TGTGCCAGCAGCCAATTCCAGGACCGGGGGGGCTACACCTTC
CDR3: CASSQFQDRGGYTF
size: few
J: TRBJ1-2
D: .
V: TRBV7-9

DNA: TGTGCCAGCAGTTACTCACGGGGTTTAGGTGAAAAACTGTTTTTT
CDR3: CASSYSRGLGEKLFF
size: .
J: TRBJ1-4
D: .
V: TRBV6-5

DNA: TGTGCCAGCAGCGTAGGCGGGACGACCTACGAGCAGTACTTC
CDR3: CASSVGGTTYEQYF
size: few
J: TRBJ2-7
D: .
V: TRBV9

DNA: TGTGCCAGTAGTGCCCGACAGGGTTATCAGCCCCAGCATTTT
CDR3: CASSARQGYQPQHF
size: .
J: TRBJ1-5
D: TRBD1
V: TRBV19

DNA: TGCAGTGCTTCACTAATAAATGAGCAGTTCTTC
CDR3: CSASLINEQFF
size: few
J: TRBJ2-1
D: .
V: TRBV20-1

DNA: TGTGCCAGCAGCTTAGCGGAGGGAAATCAGCCCCAGCATTTT
CDR3: CASSLAEGNQPQHF
size: few
J: TRBJ1-5
D: .
V: TRBV7-6

DNA: TGCGCCAGCAGCGCGGGACAGGGGAGTGAAAAACTGTTTTTT
CDR3: CASSAGQGSEKLFF
size: .
J: TRBJ1-4
D: TRBD1
V: TRBV5-1

DNA: TGTGCCAGCAGCTTATTCCCTAGCGGGACCGGCTACAATGAGCAGTTCTTC
CDR3: CASSLFPSGTGYNEQFF
size: many
J: TRBJ2-1
D: TRBD2
V: TRBV7-8

DNA: TGTGCCAGCAGCTTATCCCGCTCTGGTACGCAGTATTTT
CDR3: CASSLSRSGTQYF
size: .
J: TRBJ2-3
D: .
V: TRBV7-9

DNA: TGTGCCAGCACCCACGGGGACAACAATGAGCAGTTCTTC
CDR3: CASTHGDNNEQFF
size: many
J: TRBJ2-1
D: .
V: TRBV6-1

DNA: TGTGCCAGCAGCTGGGGGGGAGGTCAAGAGACCCAGTACTTC
CDR3: CASSWGGGQETQYF
size: many
J: TRBJ2-5
D: TRBD2
V: TRBV7-2

DNA: TGTGCCAGCAGTTTATCCTGGGATACGCAGTATTTT
CDR3: CASSLSWDTQYF
size: many
J: TRBJ2-3
D: .
V: TRBV12-3/TRBV12-4

DNA: TGTGCCAGCATCCTAGGGCGTGGGCGCCGGTTCACTGAAGCTTTCTTT
CDR3: CASILGRGRRFTEAFF
size: many
J: TRBJ1-1
D: .
V: TRBV11-2

DNA: TGTGCCAGCAGCCGAAGCGGGGAACCCACAGATACGCAGTATTTT
CDR3: CASSRSGEPTDTQYF
size: many
J: TRBJ2-3
D: TRBD2
V: TRBV6-4

DNA: TGTGCCAGCAGTACGACAGGGGGAGTCGGGGAGCTGTTTTTT
CDR3: CASSTTGGVGELFF
size: few
J: TRBJ2-2
D: TRBD1
V: TRBV12-3/TRBV12-4

DNA: TGTGCCAGCAGCTCCCGGGGCATCACTGAAGCTTTCTTT
CDR3: CASSSRGITEAFF
size: many
J: TRBJ1-1
D: .
V: TRBV7-2

DNA: TGTGCCAGCAGCTCAGAGACCCAGTACTTC
CDR3: CASSSETQYF
size: many
J: TRBJ2-5
D: .
V: TRBV3-1

DNA: TGTGCCAGCAGCCCGCGGACTAGCGGGGGGACGGAGACCCAGTACTTC
CDR3: CASSPRTSGGTETQYF
size: few
J: TRBJ2-5
D: TRBD2
V: TRBV7-9

DNA: TGCAGCGTTTCCCTGACAGGGGGCGCCGATGGCTACACCTTC
CDR3: CSVSLTGGADGYTF
size: .
J: TRBJ1-2
D: TRBD1
V: TRBV29-1

DNA: TGCGCCAGCAGCTCTGGACTAGAAAGACAAGAGACCCAGTACTTC
CDR3: CASSSGLERQETQYF
size: few
J: TRBJ2-5
D: TRBD2
V: TRBV5-1

DNA: TGTGCCAGCAGCTTAATCCCCGTAGAGACCCAGTACTTC
CDR3: CASSLIPVETQYF
size: .
J: TRBJ2-5
D: .
V: TRBV7-7

DNA: TGTGCCAGCTCCCCTTCCGGGGGGCACTCTGGAAACACCATATATTTT
CDR3: CASSPSGGHSGNTIYF
size: many
J: TRBJ1-3
D: .
V: TRBV18

DNA: TGCGCCAGCAGCCTGGACACACAGGGCTACACCTTC
CDR3: CASSLDTQGYTF
size: few
J: TRBJ1-2
D: .
V: TRBV5-1

DNA: TGTGCCAGTAGTTCCGGGACGCTCTACGAGCAGTACTTC
CDR3: CASSSGTLYEQYF
size: many
J: TRBJ2-7
D: .
V: TRBV19

DNA: TGTGCCAGCAGCTTATCGGGAATTATCTACTTC
CDR3: CASSLSGIIYF
size: many
J: TRBJ2-5
D: .
V: TRBV7-9

DNA: TGTGCCAGCAGCCGGGGGGGAGATGGAGAGATCCAAGAGACCCAGTACTTC
CDR3: CASSRGGDGEIQETQYF
size: .
J: TRBJ2-5
D: TRBD2
V: TRBV4-2

DNA: TGTGCCAGCAGCTTAGCGCAGTTGGCTCAAGAGACCCAGTACTTC
CDR3: CASSLAQLAQETQYF
size: many
J: TRBJ2-5
D: .
V: TRBV7-2

DNA: TGCAGTGCTAGGGACAGCCTAACTTATGGCTACACCTTC
CDR3: CSARDSLTYGYTF
size: few
J: TRBJ1-2
D: .
V: TRBV20-1

DNA: TGCAGCGTTGAAGGTCTCAGGGTAGGGCAGTTCTTC
CDR3: CSVEGLRVGQFF
size: .
J: TRBJ2-1
D: .
V: TRBV29-1

DNA: TGTGCCAGCTCACCCCGTGGGACCCAAGAGACCCAGTACTTC
CDR3: CASSPRGTQETQYF
size: .
J: TRBJ2-5
D: .
V: TRBV18

DNA: TGTGCCACCGTAGAATTGACAGGGGGGAGCACTGAAGCTTTCTTT
CDR3: CATVELTGGSTEAFF
size: many
J: TRBJ1-1
D: TRBD1
V: TRBV10-3

DNA: TGTGCCAGCAGCTTAGCGTTCGTGAAAGAAACTTTCTTT
CDR3: CASSLAFVKETFF
size: many
J: TRBJ1-1
D: .
V: TRBV7-9

DNA: TGTGCCAGCAGGAGGGGGATGGCTGAAAAACTGTTTTTT
CDR3: CASRRGMAEKLFF
size: many
J: TRBJ1-4
D: .
V: TRBV27